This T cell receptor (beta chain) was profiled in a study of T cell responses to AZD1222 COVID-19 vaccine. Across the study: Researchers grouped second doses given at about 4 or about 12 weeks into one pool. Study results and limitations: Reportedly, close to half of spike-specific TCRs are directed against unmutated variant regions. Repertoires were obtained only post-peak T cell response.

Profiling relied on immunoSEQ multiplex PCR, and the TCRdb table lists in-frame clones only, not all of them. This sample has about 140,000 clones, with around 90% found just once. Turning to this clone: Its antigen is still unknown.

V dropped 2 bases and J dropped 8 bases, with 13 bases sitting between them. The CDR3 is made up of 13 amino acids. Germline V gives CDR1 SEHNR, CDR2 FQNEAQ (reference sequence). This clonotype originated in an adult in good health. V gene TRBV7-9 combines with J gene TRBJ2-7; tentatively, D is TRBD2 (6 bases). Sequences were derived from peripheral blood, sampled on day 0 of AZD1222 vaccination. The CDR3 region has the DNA TGTGCCAGCAGCTTAAGGGACTTGCCACAGCAGTACTTC. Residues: CASSLRDLPQQYF.